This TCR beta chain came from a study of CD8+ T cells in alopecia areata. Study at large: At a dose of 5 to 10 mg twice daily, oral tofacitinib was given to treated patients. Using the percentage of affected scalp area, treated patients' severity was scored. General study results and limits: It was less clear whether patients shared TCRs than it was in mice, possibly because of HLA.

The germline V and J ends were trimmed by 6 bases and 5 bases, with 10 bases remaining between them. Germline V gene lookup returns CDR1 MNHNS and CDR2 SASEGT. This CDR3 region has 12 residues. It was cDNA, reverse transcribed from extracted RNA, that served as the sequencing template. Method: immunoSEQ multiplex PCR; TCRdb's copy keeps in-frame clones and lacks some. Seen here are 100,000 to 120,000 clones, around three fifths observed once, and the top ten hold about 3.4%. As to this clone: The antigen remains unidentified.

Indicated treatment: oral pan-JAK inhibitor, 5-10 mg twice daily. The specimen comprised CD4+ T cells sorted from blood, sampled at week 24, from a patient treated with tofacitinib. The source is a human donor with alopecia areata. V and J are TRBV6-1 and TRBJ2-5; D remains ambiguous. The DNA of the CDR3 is TGTGCCAGCAGCCCCTTAGGGGAGACCCAGTACTTC. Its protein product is CASSPLGETQYF.